A selection of T cell receptor beta chains follows, all from one sample in a study of spatial heterogeneity in lung cancer. MiXCR, run by TCRdb on the 5' RACE reads, gives a single entry per CDR3 protein. The sample lists 20,000 to 30,000 distinct CDR3 sequences, 8.5% to 10% seen once, with less than 25% in the top ten. The source material was PBMCs, sampled at follow-up. The receptors come from a male donor with early-stage non-small cell lung cancer. Each CDR3 is given with its conserved first and last residue. A D gene is named only where the DNA matches it firmly. The listing skips clone size in some rows; elsewhere it reads once, few, many or a size class.

D,J,size,V,DNA,CDR3
TRBD1,TRBJ2-1,many,TRBV24-1,TGTGCCACCAGTGATGTCCCGGACAGGGAGGTTGGGCAGTTCTTC,CATSDVPDREVGQFF
NA,TRBJ1-1,many,TRBV21-1,TGTGCCAGCAGCCGTCGACAGGGGGTAAGGGGAACTGAAGCTTTCTTT,CASSRRQGVRGTEAFF
NA,TRBJ2-3,many,TRBV20-1,TGCAGTGCCCGCACCCCTAGCACAGATACGCAGTATTTT,CSARTPSTDTQYF
TRBD1,TRBJ1-6,NA,TRBV6-5,TGTGCCAGCAAGAACCAATGGACAGGGGCTTCACCCCTCCACTTT,CASKNQWTGASPLHF
NA,TRBJ2-2,NA,TRBV4-3,TGCGCCAGCAGCCAAGGAGAAGGGGCGCGCACCGGGGAGCTGTTTTTT,CASSQGEGARTGELFF
NA,TRBJ1-2,few,TRBV7-9,TGTGCCAGCAGCATTACCATGGTTGATGGCTACACCTTC,CASSITMVDGYTF
TRBD1,TRBJ1-5,many,TRBV4-3,TGCGCCAGCAGCCAATCCCCCCCAGGGGGCAGGAGGGGTGGCAATCAGCCCCAGCATTTT,CASSQSPPGGRRGGNQPQHF
TRBD2,TRBJ2-3,few,TRBV6-5,TGTGCCAGCAGTTACTCGATTGGCGGGGGTTCAGATACGCAGTATTTT,CASSYSIGGGSDTQYF
TRBD2,TRBJ2-3,few,TRBV6-2/TRBV6-3,TGTGCCAGCAGTTACACGAATCAGCGGGGGGGCCGCGATACGCAGTATTTT,CASSYTNQRGGRDTQYF
NA,TRBJ2-6,many,TRBV28,TGTGCCAGCAGCTCAGGGGTCGGGGCCAACGTCCTGACTTTC,CASSSGVGANVLTF
NA,TRBJ1-6,many,TRBV2,TGTGCCAGCAGTGAACAGGGAGAGGAGAATTCACCCCTCCACTTT,CASSEQGEENSPLHF
NA,TRBJ1-1,NA,TRBV10-2,TGCGCCAGCAGTGAGTACCAGGGGATGAGCACTGAAGCTTTCTTT,CASSEYQGMSTEAFF
TRBD1,TRBJ1-5,NA,TRBV12-3/TRBV12-4,TGTGCCAGCAGTTTAGCGGGACAGGGAGGAGGGCCCCAGCATTTT,CASSLAGQGGGPQHF
NA,TRBJ2-1,few,TRBV7-2,TGTGCCAGCCACAGGGGCGGGGCGGGGCAGGATGAGCAGTTCTTC,CASHRGGAGQDEQFF
NA,TRBJ2-3,few,TRBV7-2,TGTGCCAGCAGCCTTAGGGGGGGCCCAGATACGCAGTATTTT,CASSLRGGPDTQYF
TRBD1,TRBJ2-7,NA,TRBV28,TGTGCCAGCAATTCCCCGGGACAGGGGGACGAGCAGTACTTC,CASNSPGQGDEQYF
TRBD1,TRBJ2-7,few,TRBV18,TGTGCCAGCTCGCCCCGGGACAGGGGGATGGGTAATACCTACGAGCAGTACTTC,CASSPRDRGMGNTYEQYF
NA,TRBJ2-7,few,TRBV6-2/TRBV6-3,TGTGCCAGCAAGGGCCCTTACTACGAGCAGTACTTC,CASKGPYYEQYF
TRBD1,TRBJ2-7,many,TRBV28,TGTGCCAGCAGCTCTTCGGGACAGGGGGCCCACGAGCAGTACTTC,CASSSSGQGAHEQYF
NA,TRBJ1-3,few,TRBV15,TGTGCCACCAGCAGAGATAGGCCAGGGCACGGAAACACCATATATTTT,CATSRDRPGHGNTIYF
NA,TRBJ2-3,many,TRBV11-2,TGTGCCAGCAGCTTAGAGCGGGAATTCGGAGATACGCAGTATTTT,CASSLEREFGDTQYF
TRBD2,TRBJ2-1,few,TRBV20-1,TGCAGTGCTAGAGATGACGGCGGGGGGAGCTCCTACAATGAGCAGTTCTTC,CSARDDGGGSSYNEQFF
NA,TRBJ1-3,few,TRBV6-6,TGTGCCAGCAGCGCGTTGGAAGGAAACACCATATATTTT,CASSALEGNTIYF
NA,TRBJ1-2,NA,TRBV29-1,TGCAGCGTTGACACAGCGGATAACTATGGCTACACCTTC,CSVDTADNYGYTF
NA,TRBJ2-5,few,TRBV30,TGTGCCTGGGCCTTCGGCCCTGGGACCCAGTACTTC,CAWAFGPGTQYF
NA,TRBJ1-1,medium-sized,TRBV28,TGTGCCAGCAGTTTTCGGGGTGATGGGGACACTGAAGCTTTCTTT,CASSFRGDGDTEAFF
NA,TRBJ2-3,few,TRBV4-3,TGCGCCAGCAGCCAAGTTCCTATCCAAGGCACAGATACGCAGTATTTT,CASSQVPIQGTDTQYF
NA,TRBJ1-1,few,TRBV9,TGTGCCAGCAGCGTAGTATCGAGGACTGAAGCTTTCTTT,CASSVVSRTEAFF
NA,TRBJ2-1,few,TRBV12-3/TRBV12-4,TGTGCCAGCCGGGGCGGCGGAAGGTATGAGCAGTTCTTC,CASRGGGRYEQFF
TRBD1,TRBJ2-2,few,TRBV6-5,TGTGCCAGCAGATACGGGTCCGGGACAGGGGGAACCGGGGAGCTGTTTTTT,CASRYGSGTGGTGELFF
NA,TRBJ2-5,NA,TRBV5-1,TGCGCCAGCAGCTTCAATCATGGGGAGTCGGAGACCCAGTACTTC,CASSFNHGESETQYF
NA,TRBJ2-5,many,TRBV15,TGTGCCACCAGCAGAGACCGGGGTGCGAAGACCCAGTACTTC,CATSRDRGAKTQYF
TRBD1,TRBJ2-6,few,TRBV7-9,TGTGCCAGCAGCCCACGACAGGGAATTGGGGCCAACGTCCTGACTTTC,CASSPRQGIGANVLTF
NA,TRBJ1-6,many,TRBV6-6,TGTGCCAGCAGTCTGGGACTTGATAATTCACCCCTCCACTTT,CASSLGLDNSPLHF
TRBD1,TRBJ2-3,many,TRBV6-1,TGTGCCAGCAGTGGCAGGGGGCAGGATACGCAGTATTTT,CASSGRGQDTQYF
TRBD2,TRBJ2-1,few,TRBV20-1,TGCAGTGCGAGGACTAGCGGGGGGTACTACAATGAGCAGTTCTTC,CSARTSGGYYNEQFF
NA,TRBJ1-1,NA,TRBV10-3,TGTGCCATCAGTGAGTCCAGAGGCACTGAAGCTTTCTTT,CAISESRGTEAFF
NA,TRBJ1-6,many,TRBV30,TGTGCCTGGAGTACATATTCCGGGACTTCCAGCTCCTATAATTCACCCCTCCACTTT,CAWSTYSGTSSSYNSPLHF
TRBD2,TRBJ2-3,few,TRBV7-2,TGTGCCAGCAGCCCCGGGACTAGCGGTGGGGCAGATACGCAGTATTTT,CASSPGTSGGADTQYF
TRBD1,TRBJ2-1,medium-sized,TRBV30,TGTGCCTGGAGCGGACAGGACCCCCTTTCCTACAATGAGCAGTTCTTC,CAWSGQDPLSYNEQFF
TRBD1,TRBJ2-1,few,TRBV27,TGTGCCAGCAGTTTGGACGGGAACAGGGGCAATGAGCAGTTCTTC,CASSLDGNRGNEQFF
NA,TRBJ2-7,NA,TRBV4-1,TGCGCCAGCAGCGTCCGCCAAGGGATCTACGAGCAGTACTTC,CASSVRQGIYEQYF
TRBD1,TRBJ2-2,few,TRBV7-9,TGTGCCAGCGGGGGGACAGGGGCCCCCGCGATCACCGGGGAGCTGTTTTTT,CASGGTGAPAITGELFF
TRBD1,TRBJ2-1,many,TRBV7-8,TGTGCCAGCAGCTTAGGGACAGGCAATGAGCAGTTCTTC,CASSLGTGNEQFF
NA,TRBJ1-1,many,TRBV12-3/TRBV12-4,TGTGCCAGCAGTGTATCCCGGAGAGACACTGAAGCTTTCTTT,CASSVSRRDTEAFF
NA,TRBJ2-3,few,TRBV4-1,TGCGCCAGCAGCCCGCGACAGCCTTTGAAAGATACGCAGTATTTT,CASSPRQPLKDTQYF
NA,TRBJ1-1,many,TRBV6-6,TGTGCCAGCAGTCCGATGGTGAACACTGAAGCTTTCTTT,CASSPMVNTEAFF
TRBD1,TRBJ1-2,many,TRBV6-5,TGTGCCAGCAGTTACGGGGACAGTCGGGGCTACACCTTC,CASSYGDSRGYTF
NA,TRBJ2-3,few,TRBV29-1,TGCAGCGTTGGGGGCACGGGGCCCAGCACAGATACGCAGTATTTT,CSVGGTGPSTDTQYF
NA,TRBJ1-2,many,TRBV27,TGTGCCAGCAGACAGGCGCGGCGACCGAATAACTATGGCTACACCTTC,CASRQARRPNNYGYTF
NA,TRBJ2-3,many,TRBV29-1,TGCAGCGTTTCTCAGGGGGCGGGGGCAGATACGCAGTATTTT,CSVSQGAGADTQYF
TRBD2,TRBJ2-7,many,TRBV2,TGTGCCAGCAGAGCCGGGACTAGCGACGAGCAGTACTTC,CASRAGTSDEQYF
NA,TRBJ2-5,many,TRBV20-1,TGCAGTGCTAGAGATCCCAGGGTAGAGACCCAGTACTTC,CSARDPRVETQYF